These T cell receptor beta chains were read from a single sample in a study of T cells in Graves' hyperthyroidism and ophthalmopathy. Each CDR3 protein is one row after TCRdb ran MiXCR on the multiplex PCR reads. The profile shows approximately 640,000 distinct CDR3 sequences, around 15% of them singletons. The material sequenced was blood. The receptor source for this set is a woman aged 30 to 39 with Graves' hyperthyroidism. CDR3s include the opening cysteine and the closing phenylalanine or tryptophan. Each record gives: V gene, CDR3 protein.

>TRBV5-1
CASSFHGQGANTGELFF
>TRBV20-1
CSAYKREPSYEQYF
>TRBV10-3
CAISESASGRRSTDTQYF
>TRBV20-1
CSAKPPADDGVLFF
>TRBV10-3
CAISDWTSGGSTDTQYF
>TRBV27
CASSFNPDTQYF
>TRBV7-2
CASSYRRKDIQYF
>TRBV9
CASSFPTSYEQYF
>TRBV2
CASKVGRGNYEQYF
>TRBV7-9
CASSPPTISNYGYTF
>TRBV27
CASRKNQGYEQYF
>TRBV24-1
CATSDTYRADTGELFF
>TRBV12-3/TRBV12-4
CASSSYRGWDTEAFF
>TRBV7-2
CASSRATWGETQYF
>TRBV20-1
CSADSSGLKITDTQYF
>TRBV5-6
CASSLGQDRFGQYF
>TRBV7-9
CASSGRTAETQYF
>TRBV7-9
CASSFEGSGRRSDTQYF
>TRBV28
CASSSTRTSGQETQYF
>TRBV12-3/TRBV12-4
CASGLKRGSGELFF
>TRBV20-1
CSARDPAGYGYTF
>TRBV29-1
CSVEDLDTEAFF
>TRBV19
CASSIGGTIQETQYF
>TRBV6-1
CASSESTGLSSYEQYF
>TRBV6-1
CASSVRFNQPQHF
>TRBV20-1
CSARDGTGVYTGELFF